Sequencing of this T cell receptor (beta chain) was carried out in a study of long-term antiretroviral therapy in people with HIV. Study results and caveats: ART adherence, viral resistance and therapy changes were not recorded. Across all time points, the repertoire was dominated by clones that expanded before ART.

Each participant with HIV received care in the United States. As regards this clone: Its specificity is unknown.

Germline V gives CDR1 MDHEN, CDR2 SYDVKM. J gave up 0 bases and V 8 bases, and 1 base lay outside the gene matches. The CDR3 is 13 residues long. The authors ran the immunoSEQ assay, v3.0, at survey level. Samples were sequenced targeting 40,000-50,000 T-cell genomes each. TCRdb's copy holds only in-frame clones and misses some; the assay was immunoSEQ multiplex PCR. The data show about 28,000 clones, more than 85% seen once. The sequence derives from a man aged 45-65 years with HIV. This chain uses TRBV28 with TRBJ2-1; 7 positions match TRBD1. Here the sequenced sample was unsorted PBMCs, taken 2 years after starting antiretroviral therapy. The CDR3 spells CASQGDSYNEQFF. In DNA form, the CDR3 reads TGTGCCAGCCAGGGGGACTCCTACAATGAGCAGTTCTTC.